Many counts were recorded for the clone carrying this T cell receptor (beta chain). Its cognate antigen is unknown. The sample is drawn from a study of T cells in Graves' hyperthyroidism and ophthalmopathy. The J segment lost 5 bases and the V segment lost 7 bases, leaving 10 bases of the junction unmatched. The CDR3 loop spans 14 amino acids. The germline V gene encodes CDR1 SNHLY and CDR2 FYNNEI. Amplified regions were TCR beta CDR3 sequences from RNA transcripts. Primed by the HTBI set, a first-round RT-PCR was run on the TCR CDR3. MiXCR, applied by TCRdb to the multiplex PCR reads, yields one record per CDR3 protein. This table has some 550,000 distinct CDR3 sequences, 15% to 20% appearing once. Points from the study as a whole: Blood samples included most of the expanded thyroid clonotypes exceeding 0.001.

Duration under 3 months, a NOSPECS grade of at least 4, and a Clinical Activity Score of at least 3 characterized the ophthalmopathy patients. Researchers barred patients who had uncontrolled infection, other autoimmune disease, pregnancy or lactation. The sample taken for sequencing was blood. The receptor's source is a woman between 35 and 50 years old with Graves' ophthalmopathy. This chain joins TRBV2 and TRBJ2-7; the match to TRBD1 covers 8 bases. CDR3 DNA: TGTGCCAGCAAGGGAGGACAGGGTAGCCACGAGCAGTACTTC. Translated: CASKGGQGSHEQYF.